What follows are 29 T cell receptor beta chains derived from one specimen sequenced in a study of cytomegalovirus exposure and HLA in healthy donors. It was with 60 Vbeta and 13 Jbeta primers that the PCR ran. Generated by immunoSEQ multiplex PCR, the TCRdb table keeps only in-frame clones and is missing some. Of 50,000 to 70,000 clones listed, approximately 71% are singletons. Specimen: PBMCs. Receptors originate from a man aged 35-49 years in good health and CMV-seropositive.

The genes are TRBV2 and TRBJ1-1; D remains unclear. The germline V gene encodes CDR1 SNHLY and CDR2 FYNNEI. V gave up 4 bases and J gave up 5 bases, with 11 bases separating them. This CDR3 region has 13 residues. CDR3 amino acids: CASSAAMRTEAFF. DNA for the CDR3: TGTGCCAGCAGTGCGGCCATGAGGACTGAAGCTTTCTTT.

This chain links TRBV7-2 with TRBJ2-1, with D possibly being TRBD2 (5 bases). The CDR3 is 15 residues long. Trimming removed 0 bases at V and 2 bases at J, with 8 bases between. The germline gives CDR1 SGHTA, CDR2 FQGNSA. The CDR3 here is CASSLAPGTYNEQFF. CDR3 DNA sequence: TGTGCCAGCAGCTTAGCACCGGGGACCTACAATGAGCAGTTCTTC. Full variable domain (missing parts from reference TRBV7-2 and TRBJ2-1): GAGVSQSPSNKVTEKGKDVELRCDPISGHTALYWYRQSLGQGLEFLIYFQGNSAPDKSGLPSDRFSAERTGGSVSTLTIQRTQQEDSAVYLCASSLAPGTYNEQFFGPGTRLTVL.

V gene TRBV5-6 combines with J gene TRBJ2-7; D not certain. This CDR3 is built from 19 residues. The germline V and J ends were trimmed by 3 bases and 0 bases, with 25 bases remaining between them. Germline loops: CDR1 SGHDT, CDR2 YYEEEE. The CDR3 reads CASSSNVVGLSQSSYEQYF. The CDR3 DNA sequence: TGTGCCAGCAGCTCCAATGTCGTCGGGTTATCCCAAAGCTCCTACGAGCAGTACTTC.

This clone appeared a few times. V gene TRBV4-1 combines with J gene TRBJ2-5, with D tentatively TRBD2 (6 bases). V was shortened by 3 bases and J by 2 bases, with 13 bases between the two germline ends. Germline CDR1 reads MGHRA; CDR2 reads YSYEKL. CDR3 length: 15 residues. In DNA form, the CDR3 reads TGCGCCAGCAGCCATGATGTAGCGGTACAAGAGACCCAGTACTTC. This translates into CASSHDVAVQETQYF.

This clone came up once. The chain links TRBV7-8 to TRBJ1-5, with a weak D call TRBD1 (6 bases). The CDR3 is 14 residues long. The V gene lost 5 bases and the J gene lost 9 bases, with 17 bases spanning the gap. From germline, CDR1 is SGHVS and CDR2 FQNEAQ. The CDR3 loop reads CASSQGTGLSPQHF. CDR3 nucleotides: TGTGCCAGCAGCCAGGGGACCGGCCTTTCGCCCCAGCATTTT.

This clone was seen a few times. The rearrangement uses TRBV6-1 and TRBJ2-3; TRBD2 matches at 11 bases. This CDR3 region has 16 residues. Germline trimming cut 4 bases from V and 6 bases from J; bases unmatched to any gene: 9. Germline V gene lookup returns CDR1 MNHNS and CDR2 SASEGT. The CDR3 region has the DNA TGTGCCAGCAGTGCGAGTAGCGGGGGGGCGGATGATACGCAGTATTTT. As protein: CASSASSGGADDTQYF.

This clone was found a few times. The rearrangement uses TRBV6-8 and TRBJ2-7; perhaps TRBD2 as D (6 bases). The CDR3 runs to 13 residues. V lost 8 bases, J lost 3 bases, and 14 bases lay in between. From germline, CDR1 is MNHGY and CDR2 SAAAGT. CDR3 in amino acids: CASAGQRHYEQYF. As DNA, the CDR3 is TGTGCCAGCGCGGGGCAGAGACACTACGAGCAGTACTTC.

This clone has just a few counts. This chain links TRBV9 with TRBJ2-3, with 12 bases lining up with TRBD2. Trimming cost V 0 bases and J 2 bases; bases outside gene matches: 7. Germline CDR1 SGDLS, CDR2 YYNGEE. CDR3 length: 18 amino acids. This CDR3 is CASSVGLAGGGYTDTQYF. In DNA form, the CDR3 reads TGTGCCAGCAGCGTAGGGCTAGCGGGGGGGGGTTACACAGATACGCAGTATTTT.

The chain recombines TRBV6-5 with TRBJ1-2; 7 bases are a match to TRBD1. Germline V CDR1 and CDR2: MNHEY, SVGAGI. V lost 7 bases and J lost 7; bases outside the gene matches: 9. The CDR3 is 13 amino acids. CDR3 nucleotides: TGTGCCAGCAAGAGAACAGGGGTTGGTGGCTACACCTTC. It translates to CASKRTGVGGYTF.

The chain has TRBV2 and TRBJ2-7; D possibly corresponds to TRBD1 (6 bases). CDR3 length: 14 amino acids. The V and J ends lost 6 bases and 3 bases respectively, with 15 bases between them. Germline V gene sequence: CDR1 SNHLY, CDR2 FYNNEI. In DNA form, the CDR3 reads TGTGCCAGCAGGCTACAGGGTAATTTCTACGAGCAGTACTTC. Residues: CASRLQGNFYEQYF.

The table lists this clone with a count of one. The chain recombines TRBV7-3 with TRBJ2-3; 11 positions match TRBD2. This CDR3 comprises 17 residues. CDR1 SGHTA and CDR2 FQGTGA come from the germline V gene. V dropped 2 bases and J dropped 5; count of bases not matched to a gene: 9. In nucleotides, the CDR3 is TGTGCCAGCAGCTTACAGGCTAGCGGGGGGAATGTAGATACGCAGTATTTT. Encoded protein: CASSLQASGGNVDTQYF.

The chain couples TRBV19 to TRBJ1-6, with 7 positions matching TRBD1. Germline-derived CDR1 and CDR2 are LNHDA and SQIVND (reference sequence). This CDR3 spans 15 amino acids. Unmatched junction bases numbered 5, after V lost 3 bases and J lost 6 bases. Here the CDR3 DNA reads TGTGCCAGTAGTATGTCGCGGGACAGTAATTCACCCCTCCACTTT. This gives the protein CASSMSRDSNSPLHF.

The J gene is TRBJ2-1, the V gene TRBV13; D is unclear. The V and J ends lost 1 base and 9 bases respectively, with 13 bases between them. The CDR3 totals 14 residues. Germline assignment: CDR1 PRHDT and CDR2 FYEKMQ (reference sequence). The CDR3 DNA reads TGTGCCAGCAGCTTAGATGCTAGTTCGGGTGAGCAGTTCTTC. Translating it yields CASSLDASSGEQFF.

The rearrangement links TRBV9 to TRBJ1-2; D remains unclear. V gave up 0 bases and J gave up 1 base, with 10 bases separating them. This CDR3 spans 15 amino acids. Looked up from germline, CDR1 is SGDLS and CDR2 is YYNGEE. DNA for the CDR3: TGTGCCAGCAGCGTAGAAGAGCGCCTTAACTATGGCTACACCTTC. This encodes CASSVEERLNYGYTF.

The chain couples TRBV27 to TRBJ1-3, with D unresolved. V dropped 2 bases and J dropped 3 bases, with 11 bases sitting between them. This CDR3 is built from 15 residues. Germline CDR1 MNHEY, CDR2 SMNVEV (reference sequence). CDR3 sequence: CASSLVGSLGNTIYF. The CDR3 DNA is TGTGCCAGCAGTTTAGTGGGCTCGCTTGGAAACACCATATATTTT.

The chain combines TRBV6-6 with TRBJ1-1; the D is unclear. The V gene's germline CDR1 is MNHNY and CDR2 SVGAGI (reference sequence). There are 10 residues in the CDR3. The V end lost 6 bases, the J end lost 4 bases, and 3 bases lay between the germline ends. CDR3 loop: CASRSTEAFF. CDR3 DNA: TGTGCCAGCAGGAGCACTGAAGCTTTCTTT.

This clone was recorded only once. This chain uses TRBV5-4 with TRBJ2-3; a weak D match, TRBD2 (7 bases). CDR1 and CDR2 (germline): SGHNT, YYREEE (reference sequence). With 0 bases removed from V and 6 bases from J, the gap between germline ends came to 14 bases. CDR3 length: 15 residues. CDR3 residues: CASSLGGGARDTQYF. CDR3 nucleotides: TGTGCCAGCAGCTTGGGAGGGGGGGCCCGGGATACGCAGTATTTT. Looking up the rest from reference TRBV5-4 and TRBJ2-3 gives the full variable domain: ETGVTQSPTHLIKTRGQQVTLRCSSQSGHNTVSWYQQALGQGPQFIFQYYREEENGRGNFPPRFSGLQFPNYSSELNVNALELDDSALYLCASSLGGGARDTQYFGPGTRLTVL.

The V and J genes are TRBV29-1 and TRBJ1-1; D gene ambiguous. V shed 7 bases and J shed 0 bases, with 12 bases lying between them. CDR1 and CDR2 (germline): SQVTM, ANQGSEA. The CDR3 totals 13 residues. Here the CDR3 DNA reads TGCAGCGCTCCGGGAGATCTGAACACTGAAGCTTTCTTT. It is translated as CSAPGDLNTEAFF.

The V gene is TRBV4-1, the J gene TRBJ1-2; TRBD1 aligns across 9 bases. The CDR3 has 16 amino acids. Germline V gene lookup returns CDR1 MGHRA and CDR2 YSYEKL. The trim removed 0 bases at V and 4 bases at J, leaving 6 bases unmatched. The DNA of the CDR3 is TGCGCCAGCAGCCAAGAAGTGGACAGGGGTGGCTATGGCTACACCTTC. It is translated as CASSQEVDRGGYGYTF.

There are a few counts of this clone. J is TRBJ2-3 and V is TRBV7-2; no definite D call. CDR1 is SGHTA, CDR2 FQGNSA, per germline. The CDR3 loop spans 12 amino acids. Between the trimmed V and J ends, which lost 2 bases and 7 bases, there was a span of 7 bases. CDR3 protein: CASSLLSNTQYF. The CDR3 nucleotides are TGTGCCAGCAGCTTACTCAGTAATACGCAGTATTTT.

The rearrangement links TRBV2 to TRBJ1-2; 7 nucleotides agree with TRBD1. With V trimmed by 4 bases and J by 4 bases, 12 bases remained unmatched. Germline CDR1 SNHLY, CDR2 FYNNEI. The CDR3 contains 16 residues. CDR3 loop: CASSARQGRAGYGYTF. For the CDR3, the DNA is TGTGCCAGCAGTGCTCGACAGGGACGGGCGGGCTATGGCTACACCTTC.

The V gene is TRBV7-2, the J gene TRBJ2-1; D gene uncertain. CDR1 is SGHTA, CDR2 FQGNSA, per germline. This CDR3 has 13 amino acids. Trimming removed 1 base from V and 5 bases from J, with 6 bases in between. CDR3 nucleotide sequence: TGTGCCAGCAGCTTAGGGCCTGACAATGAGCAGTTCTTC. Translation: CASSLGPDNEQFF.

CDR3 sequence (DNA): TGCGCCAGCAGCCAAGATCGGGGTTTGCGCACAGATACGCAGTATTTT. Protein product: CASSQDRGLRTDTQYF. This rearrangement joins TRBV4-3 to TRBJ2-3, with a weak D call TRBD2 (5 bases). Trimming pared 0 bases from V and 1 base from J, leaving 11 bases between. The CDR3 totals 16 residues. The germline gives CDR1 LGHNA, CDR2 YSLEER.

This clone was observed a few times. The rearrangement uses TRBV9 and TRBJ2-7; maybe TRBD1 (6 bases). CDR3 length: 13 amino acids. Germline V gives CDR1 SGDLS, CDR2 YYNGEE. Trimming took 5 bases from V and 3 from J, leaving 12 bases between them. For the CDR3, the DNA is TGTGCCAGCAGTACCGGGACACACTACGAGCAGTACTTC. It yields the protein CASSTGTHYEQYF.

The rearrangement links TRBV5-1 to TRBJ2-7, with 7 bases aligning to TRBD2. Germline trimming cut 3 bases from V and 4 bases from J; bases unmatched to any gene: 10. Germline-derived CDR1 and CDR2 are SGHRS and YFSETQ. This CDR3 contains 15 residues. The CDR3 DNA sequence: TGCGCCAGCAGCTCTTTTTCGGGGGGTCCTTACGAGCAGTACTTC. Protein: CASSSFSGGPYEQYF.

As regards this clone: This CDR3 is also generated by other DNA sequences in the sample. CDR3 bases: TGCGCCAGCAGCTTGGGGCAACCAAGGGGTAACACTGAAGCTTTCTTT. This sequence encodes CASSLGQPRGNTEAFF. The chain carries TRBV5-1 and TRBJ1-1; D might be TRBD1 (5 bases). The V end lost 0 bases, the J end lost 2 bases, and 14 bases lay between the germline ends. CDR3 length equals 16 residues. Germline V CDR1 and CDR2: SGHRS, YFSETQ.

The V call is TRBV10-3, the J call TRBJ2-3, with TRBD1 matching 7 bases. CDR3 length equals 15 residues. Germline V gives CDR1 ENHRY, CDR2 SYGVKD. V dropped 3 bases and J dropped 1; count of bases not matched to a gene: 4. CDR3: CAISEGGAGTDTQYF. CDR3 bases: TGTGCCATCAGTGAAGGGGGCGCAGGCACAGATACGCAGTATTTT.

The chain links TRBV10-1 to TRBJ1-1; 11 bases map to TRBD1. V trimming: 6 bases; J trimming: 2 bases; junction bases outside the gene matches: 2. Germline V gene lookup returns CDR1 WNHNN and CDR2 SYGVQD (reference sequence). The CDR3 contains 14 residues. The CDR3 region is CASRGQGANTEAFF. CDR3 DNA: TGCGCCAGCAGAGGACAGGGGGCCAACACTGAAGCTTTCTTT.

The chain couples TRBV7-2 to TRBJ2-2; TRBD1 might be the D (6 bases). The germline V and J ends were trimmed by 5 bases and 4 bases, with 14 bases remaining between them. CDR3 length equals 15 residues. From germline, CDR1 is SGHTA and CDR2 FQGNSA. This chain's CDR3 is CASSQWGPGTGELFF. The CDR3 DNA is TGTGCCAGCAGCCAATGGGGGCCCGGCACCGGGGAGCTGTTTTTT.